This TCR beta chain derives from a study of shared T cell receptors in the human thymus. Assay: immunoSEQ multiplex PCR; the TCRdb copy retains only in-frame clones and omits some. Of 450,000 to 650,000 clones listed, more than 75% are singletons. The CDR3 is 19 amino acids. V was clipped by 5 bases and J by 2 bases; unmatched bases: 13. Germline CDR1 and CDR2: LGHNA and YSLEER. The same data also went into a second study, on human thymus T cells. This second study notes: Corrective heart surgery yielded the resections from which the thymus tissue came. Repertoires from thymus and blood appeared to show biased V and J gene usage.

This chain links TRBV4-3 with TRBJ2-5, with 14 bases identical to TRBD2. The clonotype comes from a boy in the first two years of life with a congenital heart defect. The sequencing input was thymocytes. Here the CDR3 DNA reads TGCGCCAGCAGCGAAAGAAGACTAGCGGGAGGGAGCTATCAAGAGACCCAGTACTTC. It translates to CASSERRLAGGSYQETQYF.